The source of this T cell receptor (beta chain) is a study of cytomegalovirus exposure and HLA in healthy donors. Overall study results and limits: The classifier reportedly diagnosed cytomegalovirus status with high sensitivity and specificity.

Data came from immunoSEQ multiplex PCR; TCRdb stores just in-frame clones and leaves some out. Of tens of thousands of clones in the sample, 95% to 96% were seen once. As concerns this clone: What it binds is unknown.

Material: PBMCs. This TCR was recovered from a woman in her late teens or twenties in good health and CMV-seropositive.

Written as DNA, the CDR3 is TGTGCCTGGAACCCTTTAGCGGGATCTAGCGAGCAGTACTTC. It is translated as CAWNPLAGSSEQYF. The rearrangement uses TRBV30 and TRBJ2-7, with 8 bases identical to TRBD2. This CDR3 spans 14 amino acids. V shed 4 bases and J 6 bases; nucleotides not matched to a gene: 11. Germline V CDR1 and CDR2: GTSNPN, SVGIG (reference sequence).